This TCR beta chain was captured by sequencing in a study of T cells in Graves' hyperthyroidism and ophthalmopathy. Study-wide points: The model's output predicted ophthalmopathy at a median of about 6.5 months prior to onset.

Lactation, pregnancy, other autoimmune disease or uncontrolled infection led to exclusion of patients. Diagnosis relied on clinical symptoms, serum thyroxine and TRAb, thyroid ultrasound and orbital computed tomography. PBMCs stemmed from 10 ml fresh peripheral blood. V lost 6 bases and J lost 3; bases outside the gene matches: 14. The CDR3 has 16 residues. The TCR beta CDR3 regions underwent amplification using RNA transcripts as the source. A first-round RT-PCR of the TCR CDR3 used the HTBI primer set. TCRdb called the multiplex PCR reads again in MiXCR, with one record for every CDR3 protein. The data hold some 530,000 distinct CDR3 sequences, with 20% to 25% observed a single time. Concerning this clonotype: Its antigen remains unidentified.

The V gene is TRBV12-3 or TRBV12-4, the J gene TRBJ2-7; 7 positions match TRBD2. Sequenced: blood. This TCR was recovered from a woman in her seventies with Graves' ophthalmopathy. Here the CDR3 DNA reads TGTGCCAGCAGCCCCTCTGGGAGCGGGACCCGCTACGAGCAGTACTTC. As protein: CASSPSGSGTRYEQYF.